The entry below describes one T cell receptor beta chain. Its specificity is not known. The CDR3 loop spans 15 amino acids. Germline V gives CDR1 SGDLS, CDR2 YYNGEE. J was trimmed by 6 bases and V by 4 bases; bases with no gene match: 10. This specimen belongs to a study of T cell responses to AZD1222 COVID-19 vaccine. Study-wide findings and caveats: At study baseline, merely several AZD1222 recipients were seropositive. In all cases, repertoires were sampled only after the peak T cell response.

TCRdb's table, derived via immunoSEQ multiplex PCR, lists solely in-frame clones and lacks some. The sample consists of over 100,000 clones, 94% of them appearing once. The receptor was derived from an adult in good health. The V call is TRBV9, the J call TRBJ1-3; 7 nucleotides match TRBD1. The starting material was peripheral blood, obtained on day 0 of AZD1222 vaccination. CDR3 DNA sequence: TGTGCCAGCAGCTCTCGATTAACAGGGGAAAACACCATATATTTT. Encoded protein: CASSSRLTGENTIYF.